This TCR beta chain was obtained from a study of cytomegalovirus exposure and HLA in healthy donors. Study conclusions and caveats: In a later analysis, the majority of CMV-associated beta chains seemingly showed HLA restriction.

With respect to this clone: What it binds is unknown.

The PCR had 60 Vbeta and 13 Jbeta primers. Generated by immunoSEQ multiplex PCR, the TCRdb table keeps only in-frame clones and is missing some. The sample shows some 140,000 clones, approximately 60% of them seen only once. This CDR3 spans 17 amino acids. Germline CDR1 KGHSH, CDR2 LQKENI. With V trimmed by 2 bases and J by 4 bases, 11 bases remained unmatched. What was sequenced was PBMCs. The chain is built from TRBV18 and TRBJ1-3; 7 bases fit TRBD1. This receptor was obtained from a woman aged 40 to 50 in good health and CMV-seronegative. The CDR3 sequence: CASSPERSRGTGNTIYF. Written as DNA, the CDR3 is TGTGCCAGCTCACCAGAGAGGTCCAGGGGGACAGGAAACACCATATATTTT.